One sample yielded the 16 T cell receptor beta chains listed below, sequenced in a study of shared clonotypes between healthy human individuals. Data came from immunoSEQ multiplex PCR; TCRdb stores just in-frame clones and leaves some out. Among some 2,000,000 clones listed, 85% to 95% were seen once. The source material was naive CD4+ T cells sorted from blood. The subset denotes: CD45RA+ positively selected. These receptors all come from a man aged 18 to 30 in good health.

A remark on this clone: Different DNA sequences within this sample yield the same CDR3. V is TRBV4-3 and J is TRBJ2-7; 10 nucleotides align to TRBD2. The germline gives CDR1 LGHNA, CDR2 YSLEER. The V gene end was trimmed by 4 bases and the J gene end by 3 bases; junction bases not matched to a gene: 6. This CDR3 is built from 15 residues. CDR3 nucleotide sequence: TGCGCCAGCAGCCCCCAACTAGCGGGGCACTACGAGCAGTACTTC. Translating gives CASSPQLAGHYEQYF.

Comment on this clone: Other DNA sequences in this sample translate to the same CDR3. The chain couples TRBV27 to TRBJ2-7; 7 positions match TRBD1. Per germline, CDR1 MNHEY and CDR2 SMNVEV (reference sequence). V was pared by 2 bases and J by 2 bases, with 3 bases of the junction left unmatched. This CDR3 is built from 14 residues. Written as DNA, the CDR3 is TGTGCCAGCAGTTTAAGGCAGGGGGCCTACGAGCAGTACTTC. Protein product: CASSLRQGAYEQYF.

V and J are TRBV6-6 and TRBJ2-1; the D gene is possibly TRBD1 (6 bases). Per the germline V gene, CDR1 is MNHNY and CDR2 is SVGAGI (reference sequence). The ends were cut back, 5 bases at V and 8 bases at J, with 13 bases in the middle. The length of the CDR3 is 13 residues. The CDR3 here is CASSRTGFDEQFF. The CDR3 DNA is TGTGCCAGCAGTCGTACAGGGTTCGATGAGCAGTTCTTC.

This chain uses TRBV11-3 with TRBJ2-1, with 7 bases identical to TRBD2. Germline V gives CDR1 SGHNT, CDR2 YENEEA. Trimming cost V 1 base and J 9 bases; bases outside gene matches: 0. The CDR3 covers 12 residues. CDR3 DNA sequence: TGTGCCAGCAGCTTAGGCGGGAGTGAGCAGTTCTTC. It specifies CASSLGGSEQFF.

V gene TRBV6-6 combines with J gene TRBJ2-1; no firm D call. The CDR3 covers 16 residues. V was trimmed by 5 bases and J by 4 bases, leaving 18 bases between them. Germline V lookup: CDR1 MNHNY, CDR2 SVGAGI (reference sequence). The CDR3 region is CASSPGPDKTYNEQFF. CDR3 DNA sequence: TGTGCCAGCAGTCCCGGGCCAGATAAAACTTACAATGAGCAGTTCTTC.

The gene calls are TRBV18 and TRBJ1-4, with 9 nucleotides matching TRBD1. The germline V gene has CDR1 KGHSH and CDR2 LQKENI. With V trimmed by 4 bases and J by 8 bases, 8 bases remained unmatched. This CDR3 contains 15 residues. CDR3 region: CASSLGTGLTEKLFF. CDR3 in DNA: TGTGCCAGCTCACTTGGGACAGGGTTGACCGAAAAACTGTTTTTT.

The J gene is TRBJ2-4, the V gene TRBV6-5; D is perhaps TRBD2 (7 bases). V lost 11 bases and J 8 bases, leaving 19 bases between the germline ends. The CDR3 totals 13 residues. Germline V gives CDR1 MNHEY, CDR2 SVGAGI. The CDR3 sequence: CAHSKGEGYIQYF. DNA of the CDR3: TGTGCCCATAGTAAGGGGGAGGGTTACATTCAGTACTTC.

To note about this clone: A read error may be the cause here, since a much bigger clone is one base away. V and J are TRBV9 and TRBJ1-3; D gene unclear. The CDR3 consists of 13 residues. Germline values: CDR1 SGDLS, CDR2 YYNGEE. Trimming cost V 5 bases and J 0 bases, with 6 bases left between them. Written as DNA, the CDR3 is TGTGCCAGCAGTAGGAGCTCTGGAAACACCATATATTTT. Protein sequence: CASSRSSGNTIYF.

The CDR3 sequence: CASRETGLDSPLHF. The CDR3 region has the DNA TGTGCCAGTAGGGAGACAGGGTTGGATTCACCCCTCCACTTT. The chain uses TRBV19 and TRBJ1-6, with 7 bases identical to TRBD1. After removal of 6 bases from V and 8 bases from J, the junction contained 7 bases not matched to a gene. Germline V gene data show CDR1 as LNHDA and CDR2 as SQIVND (reference sequence). This CDR3 has 14 residues.

The chain couples TRBV7-9 to TRBJ1-2; maybe TRBD1 (6 bases). Germline-derived CDR1 and CDR2 are SEHNR and FQNEAQ (reference sequence). V gave up 6 bases and J gave up 10 bases, with 15 bases separating them. The CDR3 length is 12 residues. Here the CDR3 reads CASSRQVADYTF. CDR3 in DNA: TGTGCCAGCAGTAGACAGGTGGCTGACTACACCTTC.

J is TRBJ2-7 and V is TRBV4-1, with D uncertain. The CDR3 length is 15 residues. The germline V and J ends were trimmed by 0 bases and 1 base, with 10 bases remaining between them. CDR1 MGHRA and CDR2 YSYEKL come from the germline V gene. CDR3 sequence: CASSQEGSKSYEQYF. The CDR3 bases are TGCGCCAGCAGCCAAGAGGGAAGCAAGTCCTACGAGCAGTACTTC.

The chain couples TRBV5-1 to TRBJ1-2; 7 bases map to TRBD1. The CDR3 is 13 residues long. Germline trimming cut 1 base from V and 8 bases from J; bases unmatched to any gene: 5. Germline V gene data show CDR1 as SGHRS and CDR2 as YFSETQ. DNA for the CDR3: TGCGCCAGCAGCTTGACAGGGGACCACGGCTACACCTTC. This encodes CASSLTGDHGYTF.

V is TRBV25-1 and J is TRBJ2-4; perhaps D is TRBD1 or TRBD2 (5 bases each). Between the trimmed V and J ends, which lost 4 bases and 9 bases, there was a span of 10 bases. This CDR3 spans 12 amino acids. In germline, CDR1 is MGHDK, CDR2 SYGVNS. This CDR3 reads CASSGGAGIQYF. Here the CDR3 DNA reads TGTGCCAGCAGTGGGGGCGCGGGCATTCAGTACTTC.

V usage is TRBV7-2 and J usage is TRBJ1-5, with 7 bases lining up with TRBD1. The germline V gene encodes CDR1 SGHTA and CDR2 FQGNSA. This CDR3 is built from 16 residues. J gave up 0 bases and V 6 bases, and 8 bases lay outside the gene matches. CDR3 sequence: CASRPRGTASNQPQHF. CDR3 bases: TGTGCCAGCAGACCTAGAGGGACAGCTAGCAATCAGCCCCAGCATTTT. Together with reference TRBV7-2 and TRBJ1-5, the CDR3 gives the full variable domain: GAGVSQSPSNKVTEKGKDVELRCDPISGHTALYWYRQSLGQGLEFLIYFQGNSAPDKSGLPSDRFSAERTGGSVSTLTIQRTQQEDSAVYLCASRPRGTASNQPQHFGDGTRLSIL.

The V and J genes are TRBV30 and TRBJ2-7, with D uncertain. Trimming cost V 1 base and J 1 base, with 11 bases left between them. Per germline, CDR1 GTSNPN and CDR2 SVGIG (reference sequence). The CDR3 is made up of 14 amino acids. The CDR3 nucleotides read TGTGCCTGGAGTGGAATGCCCCCTTCCTACGAGCAGTACTTC. It encodes CAWSGMPPSYEQYF.

This chain links TRBV28 with TRBJ1-6, with 7 bases matching TRBD1. CDR3 length equals 15 residues. V lost 6 bases and J lost 5; bases outside the gene matches: 7. Germline assignment: CDR1 MDHEN and CDR2 SYDVKM. The CDR3 is CASRYSDRNNSPLHF. For the CDR3, the DNA is TGTGCCAGCAGATATTCGGACAGGAATAATTCACCCCTCCACTTT.